This T cell receptor (beta chain) stems from a study of cytomegalovirus exposure and HLA in healthy donors. V lost 0 bases to trimming and J lost 5 bases; unmatched junction nucleotides: 14. This CDR3 is 17 amino acids long. Germline V gives CDR1 SGHDT, CDR2 YYEEEE. Use of 60 Vbeta and 13 Jbeta primers characterized the PCR. Under the authors' procedure: As a later analysis found, there were about 80 million unique TCR beta chains, of which around 9.9 million were shared. Libraries were prepared by immunoSEQ multiplex PCR; TCRdb keeps only in-frame clonotypes and omits some of them. That table furnishes V, J and clone size, whereas the DNA furnished D and trimming. Here the sample table reports 70,000 to 75,000 clones.

This clonotype was obtained from a female donor in good health and CMV-seropositive. The sample taken for sequencing was PBMCs. The chain employs TRBV5-6 and TRBJ2-7; 7 bases are shared with TRBD1. The CDR3 DNA is TGTGCCAGCAGCTTGGGCCTTACAGGGGTAACTACTAACGAGCAGTACTTC. Translation gives CASSLGLTGVTTNEQYF.